This T cell receptor beta chain is drawn from a study of shared T cell receptors in the human thymus. This clone was seen only once. Libraries were prepared by immunoSEQ multiplex PCR; TCRdb keeps only in-frame clonotypes and omits some of them. The table shows about 500,000 clones, with approximately 80% occurring only once. This sample also belongs to another study, concerning human thymus T cells.

Sequenced: thymocytes. The sequence was collected from a boy under three years old with a congenital heart defect.

In nucleotides, the CDR3 is TGTGCCAGCAGCCCAGGGTTGCGGGAGAAGGATGAGGTCACCGGGGAGCTGTTTTTT. Translating it yields CASSPGLREKDEVTGELFF. The rearrangement links TRBV27 to TRBJ2-2, with TRBD2 matching 7 bases. The germline V gene has CDR1 MNHEY and CDR2 SMNVEV (reference sequence). The V and J ends lost 6 bases and 4 bases, in that order; junction bases with no gene match: 20. This CDR3 is 19 amino acids long.